Included here is one TCR beta chain sequence, with context. What it binds is not known. This sample was included in a study of cytomegalovirus exposure and HLA in healthy donors. Across the whole study: Membership in the Caucasian-associated ancestry cluster was found for around four fifths of roughly 360 genotyped donors.

The study's findings and limits: As immune exposure information, only CMV serostatus was available. Accounts indicate the classifier identified cytomegalovirus status with strong specificity and sensitivity. Accurate predictions that matched the HLA-A and HLA-B alleles of most subjects were reportedly made from TCR beta sequences.

Germline V gene sequence: CDR1 SGHVS, CDR2 FQNEAQ. CDR3 size: 14 residues. V lost 0 bases and J lost 2, with 8 bases in between. Researchers ran the PCR with 60 Vbeta and 13 Jbeta primers. Method: immunoSEQ multiplex PCR; TCRdb's copy keeps in-frame clones and lacks some. The sample totals about 74,000 clones. The clonotype was recovered from a female donor in good health and CMV-seropositive. The sequencing input was PBMCs. V is TRBV7-8 and J is TRBJ2-7; weak D call: TRBD1 (5 bases). The CDR3 DNA is TGTGCCAGCAGCTTAGCGGGGCCAACCTACGAGCAGTACTTC. Residues: CASSLAGPTYEQYF.